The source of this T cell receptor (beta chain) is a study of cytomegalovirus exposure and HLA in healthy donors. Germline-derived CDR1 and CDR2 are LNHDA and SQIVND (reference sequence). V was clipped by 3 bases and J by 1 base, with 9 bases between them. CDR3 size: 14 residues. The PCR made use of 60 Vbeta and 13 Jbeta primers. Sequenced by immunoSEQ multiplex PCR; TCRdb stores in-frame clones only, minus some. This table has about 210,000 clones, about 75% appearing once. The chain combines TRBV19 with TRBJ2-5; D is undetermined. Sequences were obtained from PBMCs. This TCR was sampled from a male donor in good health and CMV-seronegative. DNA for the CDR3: TGTGCCAGTAGTATGGCGCAGCGCCAAGAGACCCAGTACTTC. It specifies CASSMAQRQETQYF.